The next 8 T cell receptor beta chains were all read from a single sample in a study of beta chain features in type 1 diabetes. The entirety of the isolated RNA underwent reverse transcription, so expressed TCRB transcripts were sequenced. Here immunoSEQ multiplex PCR was the method, and the copy in TCRdb shows in-frame clones only, minus some. Of 300,000 to 400,000 clones detected, roughly 13% appear once; the ten largest clones hold roughly 0.015%. Sequences were obtained from naive CD4+ T cells from blood. The origin of the receptors is a man aged 18-30 years in good health.

There are a few counts of this clone. The V gene is TRBV25-1, the J gene TRBJ1-3; 8 bases match TRBD1. The J segment lost 4 bases and the V segment lost 5 bases, leaving 10 bases of the junction unmatched. Per germline, CDR1 MGHDK and CDR2 SYGVNS. This CDR3 is 16 amino acids long. Here the CDR3 DNA reads TGTGCCAGCAGTTTAGGCCGGGACAGGCCCGGAAACACCATATATTTT. Translated: CASSLGRDRPGNTIYF.

The rearrangement links TRBV5-4 to TRBJ2-2; 7 bases agree with TRBD2. The CDR3 is made up of 16 amino acids. Germline-derived CDR1 and CDR2 are SGHNT and YYREEE (reference sequence). The V gene end was trimmed by 1 base and the J gene end by 0 bases; junction bases not matched to a gene: 3. The CDR3 here is CASSLIAGANTGELFF. Here the CDR3 DNA reads TGTGCCAGCAGCTTGATCGCGGGAGCGAACACCGGGGAGCTGTTTTTT.

This chain uses TRBV10-3 with TRBJ2-3, with 7 nucleotides matching TRBD2. CDR1 is ENHRY, CDR2 SYGVKD, per germline. V lost 11 bases, J lost 1 base, and 9 bases stayed unmatched. This CDR3 has 14 residues. Here the CDR3 reads CAHQGGDGTDTQYF. CDR3 bases: TGTGCCCACCAGGGAGGGGACGGCACAGATACGCAGTATTTT.

This clone was observed a few times. J is TRBJ2-3 and V is TRBV6-5, with 9 bases fitting TRBD1. CDR3 length: 14 residues. The V gene's germline CDR1 is MNHEY and CDR2 SVGAGI. The V segment lost 5 bases and the J segment 1 base; nucleotides outside the gene matches: 1. The CDR3 DNA reads as TGTGCCAGCAGTCGGGACAGGGGCACAGATACGCAGTATTTT. Amino acids: CASSRDRGTDTQYF.

V usage is TRBV7-9 and J usage is TRBJ2-7; TRBD2 matches 11 bases. The CDR3 extends over 15 amino acids. The trim removed 7 bases at V and 2 bases at J, leaving 7 bases unmatched. Germline CDR1 is SEHNR and CDR2 is FQNEAQ (reference sequence). The CDR3 coding sequence is TGTGCCAGCAACACCCTAGCGGGAGGTACCTACGAGCAGTACTTC. The encoded protein is CASNTLAGGTYEQYF. The whole variable domain, remainder taken from reference TRBV7-9 and TRBJ2-7, is DTGVSQNPRHKITKRGQNVTFRCDPISEHNRLYWYRQTLGQGPEFLTYFQNEAQLEKSRLLSDRFSAERPKGSFSTLEIQRTEQGDSAMYLCASNTLAGGTYEQYFGPGTRLTVT.

This clone was counted between two and nine times. Here the CDR3 DNA reads TGCAGCGGCACCGGGACAGGGGGTGAAAAACTGTTTTTT. Its translation is CSGTGTGGEKLFF. The chain combines TRBV29-1 with TRBJ1-4; 11 bases are a match to TRBD1. V was clipped by 7 bases and J by 7 bases; unmatched bases: 5. The germline gives CDR1 SQVTM, CDR2 ANQGSEA. The CDR3 extends over 13 amino acids.

The chain carries TRBV7-3 and TRBJ2-4; TRBD2 matches at 13 bases. V gave up 5 bases and J gave up 7 bases; unmatched junction bases: 8. The CDR3 loop spans 16 amino acids. The V gene's germline CDR1 is SGHTA and CDR2 FQGTGA. CDR3 in amino acids: CASSLGLAGVRNIQYF. The CDR3 DNA reads TGTGCCAGCAGCCTAGGACTAGCGGGAGTCCGGAACATTCAGTACTTC.

J is TRBJ2-5 and V is TRBV5-1; 7 bases fit TRBD1. Germline V gene lookup returns CDR1 SGHRS and CDR2 YFSETQ. The CDR3 runs 15 residues. Trimming cost V 2 bases and J 3 bases; bases outside gene matches: 7. The CDR3 loop reads CASSFFWDREETQYF. The CDR3 DNA reads TGCGCCAGCAGCTTCTTCTGGGACAGAGAAGAGACCCAGTACTTC.